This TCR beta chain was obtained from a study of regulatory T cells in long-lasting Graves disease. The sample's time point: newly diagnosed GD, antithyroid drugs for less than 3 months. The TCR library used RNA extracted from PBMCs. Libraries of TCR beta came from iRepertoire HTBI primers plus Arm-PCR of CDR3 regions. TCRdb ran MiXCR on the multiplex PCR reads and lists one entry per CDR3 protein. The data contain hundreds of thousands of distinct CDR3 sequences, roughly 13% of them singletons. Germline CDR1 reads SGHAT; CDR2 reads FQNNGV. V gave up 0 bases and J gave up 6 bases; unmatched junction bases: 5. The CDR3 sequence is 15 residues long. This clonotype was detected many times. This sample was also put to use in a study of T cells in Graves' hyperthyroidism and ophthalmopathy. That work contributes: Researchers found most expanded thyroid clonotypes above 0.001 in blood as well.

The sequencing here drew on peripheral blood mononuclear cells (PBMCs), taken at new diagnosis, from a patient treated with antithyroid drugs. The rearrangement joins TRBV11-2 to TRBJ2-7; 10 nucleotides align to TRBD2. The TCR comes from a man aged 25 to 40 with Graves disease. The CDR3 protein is CASSLEGLASTEQYF. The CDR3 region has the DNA TGTGCCAGCAGCTTAGAGGGACTAGCGTCGACCGAGCAGTACTTC. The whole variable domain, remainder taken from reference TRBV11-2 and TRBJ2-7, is EAGVAQSPRYKIIEKRQSVAFWCNPISGHATLYWYQQILGQGPKLLIQFQNNGVVDDSQLPKDRFSAERLKGVDSTLKIQPAKLEDSAVYLCASSLEGLASTEQYFGPGTRLTVT.